These 5 T cell receptor beta chains came from one sample sequenced in a study of PD-L1 blockade in urothelial cancer. Assay: immunoSEQ multiplex PCR; the TCRdb copy retains only in-frame clones and omits some. The table has 71,000 or so clones, 70% to 90% seen once. Source: PBMCs, taken around atezolizumab (anti-PD-L1) treatment. The receptor source for this set is a man aged 60-69 years with urothelial cancer.

The chain is built from TRBV5-4 and TRBJ2-3, with 8 nucleotides matching TRBD1. From germline, CDR1 is SGHNT and CDR2 YYREEE (reference sequence). The CDR3 runs to 14 residues. V was pared by 2 bases and J by 3 bases, with 2 bases of the junction left unmatched. In DNA, the CDR3 is TGTGCCAGCAGCTTTGACAGGGGAACAGATACGCAGTATTTT. Its translation: CASSFDRGTDTQYF.

The V gene is TRBV4-3, the J gene TRBJ1-1; 9 nucleotides agree with TRBD1. The length of the CDR3 is 15 residues. J lost 3 bases, V lost 3 bases, and 5 bases had no gene match. Germline CDR1 reads LGHNA; CDR2 reads YSLEER. The CDR3 region is CASSQTDRGYTEAFF. Written as DNA, the CDR3 is TGCGCCAGCAGCCAGACGGACAGGGGTTACACTGAAGCTTTCTTT.

This chain joins TRBV5-4 and TRBJ2-2; D perhaps matches TRBD2 (5 bases). Germline V gene data show CDR1 as SGHNT and CDR2 as YYREEE (reference sequence). This CDR3 has 12 amino acids. V shed 4 bases and J shed 8 bases, with 9 bases lying between them. The CDR3 DNA sequence: TGTGCCAGCAGCGGGGAGATAGGGGAGCTGTTTTTT. It yields the protein CASSGEIGELFF.

The V gene is TRBV10-3, the J gene TRBJ2-7, with TRBD1 identical over 8 bases. V gave up 9 bases and J gave up 2 bases; unmatched junction bases: 6. CDR3 length equals 13 residues. Germline V gives CDR1 ENHRY, CDR2 SYGVKD. The DNA for the CDR3 is TGTGCCATATCGGACAGGGAGACCTACGAGCAGTACTTC. Encoded protein: CAISDRETYEQYF.

The rearrangement joins TRBV6-1 to TRBJ2-7; 9 nucleotides agree with TRBD1. Trimming at V came to 4 bases and at J to 2 bases, leaving 0 bases not matched to a gene. The length of the CDR3 is 13 residues. The germline V gene encodes CDR1 MNHNS and CDR2 SASEGT. This chain's CDR3 is CASSGDRAYEQYF. The CDR3 DNA is TGTGCCAGCAGTGGGGACAGGGCCTACGAGCAGTACTTC.